This T cell receptor beta chain was identified during a study of shared T cell receptors in the human thymus. This table comes from immunoSEQ multiplex PCR, and its TCRdb copy is limited to in-frame clones, with some not included. The sample includes hundreds of thousands of clones, approximately 80% of them seen just once. This sample was shared with a second study, whose subject was human thymus T cells. That report notes: A high degree of thymic repertoire overlap among unrelated individuals was reported in related research.

The sequencing sample was made of thymocytes. The clonotype comes from a boy younger than two with a congenital heart defect.

The CDR3, as DNA: TGTGCCATCAGTCCGTTGACTAGCCGAGGCTCCTACAATGAGCAGTTCTTC. It translates to CAISPLTSRGSYNEQFF. The chain recombines TRBV10-3 with TRBJ2-1, with 7 nucleotides matching TRBD2. V shed 5 bases, J shed 0 bases, and the junction held 10 bases outside the gene matches. CDR1 and CDR2 (germline): ENHRY, SYGVKD. The CDR3 has 17 residues.